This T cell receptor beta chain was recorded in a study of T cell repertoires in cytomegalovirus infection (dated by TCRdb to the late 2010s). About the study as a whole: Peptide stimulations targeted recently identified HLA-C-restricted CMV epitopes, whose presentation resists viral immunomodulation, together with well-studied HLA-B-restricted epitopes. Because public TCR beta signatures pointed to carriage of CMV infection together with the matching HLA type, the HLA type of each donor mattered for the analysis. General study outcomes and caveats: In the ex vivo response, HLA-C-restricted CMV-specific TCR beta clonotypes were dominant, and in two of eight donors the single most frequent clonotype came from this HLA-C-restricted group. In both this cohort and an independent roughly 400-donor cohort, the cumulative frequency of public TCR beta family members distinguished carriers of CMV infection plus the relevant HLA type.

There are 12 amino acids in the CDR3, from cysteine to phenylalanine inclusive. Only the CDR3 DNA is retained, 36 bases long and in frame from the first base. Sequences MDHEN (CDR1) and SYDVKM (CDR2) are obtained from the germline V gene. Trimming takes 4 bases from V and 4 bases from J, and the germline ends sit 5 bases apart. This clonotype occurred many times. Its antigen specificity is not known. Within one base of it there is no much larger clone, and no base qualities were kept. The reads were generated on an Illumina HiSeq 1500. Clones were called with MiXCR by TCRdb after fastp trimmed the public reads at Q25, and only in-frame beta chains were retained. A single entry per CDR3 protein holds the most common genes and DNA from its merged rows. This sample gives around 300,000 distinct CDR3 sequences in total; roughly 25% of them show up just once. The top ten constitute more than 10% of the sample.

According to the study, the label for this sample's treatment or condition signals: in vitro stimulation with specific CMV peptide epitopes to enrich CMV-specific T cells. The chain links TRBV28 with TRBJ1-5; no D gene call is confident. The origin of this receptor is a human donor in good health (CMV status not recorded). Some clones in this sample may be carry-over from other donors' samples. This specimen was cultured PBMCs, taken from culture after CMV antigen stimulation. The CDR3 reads CASSSGNQPQHF. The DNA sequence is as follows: TGTGCCAGCAGTTCTGGGAATCAGCCCCAGCATTTT.